These 32 T cell receptor beta chains came from one sample sequenced in a study of T cells in Graves' hyperthyroidism and ophthalmopathy. RNA transcripts were the template for amplifying TCR beta CDR3 regions. First-round RT-PCR targeting the TCR CDR3 was performed with the HTBI primer set. TCRdb re-called the multiplex PCR reads with MiXCR, one entry per CDR3 protein. The top ten hold 30% of the sample, which has 250,000 to 300,000 distinct CDR3 sequences, around 15% seen once. The sample consisted of blood. Receptor source: a woman aged 45-65 years with Graves' hyperthyroidism that later progressed to Graves' ophthalmopathy.

The sample holds many counts of this clonotype. The chain employs TRBV5-1 and TRBJ2-1; TRBD2 matches at 11 bases. V was clipped by 2 bases and J by 10 bases; unmatched bases: 11. This CDR3 region has 16 residues. Germline V lookup: CDR1 SGHRS, CDR2 YFSETQ. CDR3 protein: CASSFPDGLAGREQFF. CDR3 bases: TGCGCCAGCAGCTTTCCGGACGGACTAGCGGGTAGGGAGCAGTTCTTC.

This clonotype was counted many times. This chain links TRBV7-9 with TRBJ2-7; maybe TRBD2 (5 bases). Trimming removed 1 base from V and 0 bases from J, with 10 bases in between. CDR3 length: 15 residues. Germline loops: CDR1 SEHNR, CDR2 FQNEAQ (reference sequence). Here the CDR3 reads CASSLGTLYSYEQYF. In DNA, the CDR3 is TGTGCCAGCAGCTTAGGGACTCTGTACTCCTACGAGCAGTACTTC.

This clonotype was found many times. The gene calls are TRBV24-1 and TRBJ2-7, with D possibly matching TRBD2 (5 bases). The V gene lost 4 bases and the J gene lost 4 bases, with 10 bases spanning the gap. In germline, CDR1 is KGHDR, CDR2 SFDVKD. CDR3 length: 13 residues. The CDR3 protein is CATSDTTSYEQYF. The DNA of the CDR3 is TGTGCCACCAGTGACACAACTAGTTACGAGCAGTACTTC.

This clonotype was counted a few times. The chain has TRBV3-1 and TRBJ1-3, with D tentatively TRBD1 (5 bases). V gave up 4 bases and J gave up 4 bases, with 17 bases separating them. The germline V gene encodes CDR1 LGHDT and CDR2 YNNKEL (reference sequence). The CDR3 totals 16 residues. The DNA for the CDR3 is TGTGCCAGCAGCCGGCAGGGATCTTTTGGGGGAAACACCATATATTTT. This codes for CASSRQGSFGGNTIYF.

To note about this clonotype: This may come from a read error, since a much larger clone is one base off. This chain connects TRBV7-3 to TRBJ2-1; TRBD2 aligns across 9 bases. V dropped 6 bases and J dropped 7; count of bases not matched to a gene: 7. Germline V gene sequence: CDR1 SGHTA, CDR2 FQGTGA. The CDR3 contains 14 residues. CDR3 region: CASRSQSGGNEQFF. CDR3 in DNA: TGTGCCAGCAGGTCCCAAAGCGGGGGGAATGAGCAGTTCTTC.

The chain joins TRBV5-1 to TRBJ2-1; TRBD2 matches 9 bases. Germline V gene lookup returns CDR1 SGHRS and CDR2 YFSETQ. After removal of 2 bases from V and 12 bases from J, the junction contained 9 bases not matched to a gene. The CDR3 sequence is 14 residues long. The CDR3 is CASSFGGLAGGQFF. In DNA form, the CDR3 reads TGCGCCAGCAGCTTTGGGGGACTAGCAGGCGGGCAGTTCTTC.

The CDR3 DNA reads TGCAGTGCTAGGTCCCCGAGACAGGGGATTGAACGAAACACCATATATTTT. Residues: CSARSPRQGIERNTIYF. V gene TRBV20-1 combines with J gene TRBJ1-3; 8 nucleotides align to TRBD1. This CDR3 has 17 residues. V gave up 3 bases and J gave up 5 bases; unmatched junction bases: 15. Per germline, CDR1 DFQATT and CDR2 SNEGSKA (reference sequence).

This clonotype was observed at least ten times. V is TRBV28 and J is TRBJ1-1; 7 bases align to TRBD1. Trimming took 4 bases from V and 7 from J; bases not matched to a gene: 6. The CDR3 is made up of 13 amino acids. Germline CDR1 and CDR2: MDHEN and SYDVKM. As DNA, the CDR3 is TGTGCCAGCAGTTCTATCGGGACAGTTGAAGCTTTCTTT. As protein: CASSSIGTVEAFF.

This clonotype was found many times. CDR3 residues: CASSYQGGGRYF. The CDR3 DNA follows: TGTGCCAGCAGCTACCAGGGTGGCGGACGGTACTTC. The V and J genes are TRBV12-3 or TRBV12-4 and TRBJ2-7; D is possibly TRBD1 (5 bases). V shed 6 bases and J shed 12 bases, with 18 bases lying between them. The length of the CDR3 is 12 residues.

The rearrangement links TRBV2 to TRBJ2-1; 15 bases are shared with TRBD2. V was pared by 2 bases and J by 7 bases, with 9 bases of the junction left unmatched. The CDR3 totals 18 residues. Germline V gives CDR1 SNHLY, CDR2 FYNNEI. The CDR3 region has the DNA TGTGCCAGCAGTGAATTGTGGACTAGCGGGAGGGCCGAGAATGAGCAGTTCTTC. Translating gives CASSELWTSGRAENEQFF.

The genes are TRBV27 and TRBJ2-2; D perhaps matches TRBD1 (6 bases). Germline V gene lookup returns CDR1 MNHEY and CDR2 SMNVEV (reference sequence). Deletions cut 0 bases from V and 2 bases from J, with 10 bases between. The CDR3 runs to 16 residues. CDR3 sequence reads: CASSLSAGVNTGELFF. The CDR3 coding sequence is TGTGCCAGCAGTTTATCAGCAGGGGTAAACACCGGGGAGCTGTTTTTT.

In this sample, this clonotype turned up many times. The chain joins TRBV10-3 to TRBJ2-5; D not certain. The CDR3 runs to 14 residues. Germline assignment: CDR1 ENHRY and CDR2 SYGVKD. V was shortened by 2 bases and J by 5 bases, with 12 bases between the two germline ends. In DNA form, the CDR3 reads TGTGCCATCAGTGAGGACTTCCCTGGGGAGACCCAGTACTTC. Translated: CAISEDFPGETQYF.

This clonotype has a count of ten or more. The genes are TRBV29-1 and TRBJ2-3; D is undetermined. Trimming removed 7 bases at V and 2 bases at J, with 13 bases between. CDR1 SQVTM and CDR2 ANQGSEA come from the germline V gene. This CDR3 has 13 residues. CDR3 amino acids: CSALKGLTDTQYF. CDR3 nucleotide sequence: TGCAGCGCACTAAAGGGCCTCACAGATACGCAGTATTTT.

This chain links TRBV28 with TRBJ2-1; tentative D call: TRBD1 (5 bases). Trimming shortened V by 5 bases and J by 1 base, and 12 bases separated the two germline ends. The CDR3 is 15 amino acids. Germline V gives CDR1 MDHEN, CDR2 SYDVKM. CDR3 amino acids: CASSTSRVSYNEQFF. The CDR3 nucleotides are TGTGCCAGCAGTACCTCCAGGGTATCCTACAATGAGCAGTTCTTC. Supplemented by reference TRBV28 and TRBJ2-1, the full variable domain reads DVKVTQSSRYLVKRTGEKVFLECVQDMDHENMFWYRQDPGLGLRLIYFSYDVKMKEKGDIPEGYSVSREKKERFSLILESASTNQTSMYLCASSTSRVSYNEQFFGPGTRLTVL.

This clonotype was seen many times. The chain uses TRBV20-1 and TRBJ2-7, with 11 nucleotides matching TRBD2. V was pared by 5 bases and J by 4 bases, with 4 bases of the junction left unmatched. This CDR3 is built from 13 residues. Germline-derived CDR1 and CDR2 are DFQATT and SNEGSKA (reference sequence). In DNA, the CDR3 is TGCAGTGCTGAACCTAGCGGGAGGTACGAGCAGTACTTC. Protein product: CSAEPSGRYEQYF.

This clonotype was counted many times. The rearrangement joins TRBV5-1 to TRBJ2-2, with a tentative D call TRBD1 (6 bases). CDR3 length equals 15 residues. Trimming removed 4 bases at V and 2 bases at J, with 12 bases between. CDR1 and CDR2 (germline): SGHRS, YFSETQ. The CDR3 protein is CASSTGHQNTGELFF. The CDR3 DNA reads TGCGCCAGCAGCACGGGACATCAAAACACCGGGGAGCTGTTTTTT.

This clonotype was recorded at least ten times. This rearrangement joins TRBV20-1 to TRBJ1-5; D is possibly TRBD1 (6 bases). V was pared by 7 bases and J by 0 bases, with 13 bases between. The CDR3 is 14 residues long. CDR1 is DFQATT, CDR2 SNEGSKA, per germline (reference sequence). The CDR3 loop is CSVSLGASNQPQHF. The CDR3 region has the DNA TGCAGTGTTAGCTTGGGGGCTAGCAATCAGCCCCAGCATTTT.

Only a few counts were recorded for this clonotype. The rearrangement joins TRBV10-3 to TRBJ1-2; a possible D gene is TRBD1 (6 bases). V lost 4 bases and J lost 8, with 11 bases in between. Germline CDR1 and CDR2: ENHRY and SYGVKD. This CDR3 comprises 12 residues. CDR3 bases: TGTGCCATCAGTGGCAGGGGAGGCGGCTACACCTTC. This encodes CAISGRGGGYTF.

The sample holds many counts of this clonotype. The chain couples TRBV27 to TRBJ2-7; unclear D gene. CDR3 length: 18 residues. V shed 0 bases and J shed 2 bases, with 20 bases lying between them. The germline V gene encodes CDR1 MNHEY and CDR2 SMNVEV (reference sequence). CDR3 protein: CASSLSANGPIPTYEQYF. DNA for the CDR3: TGTGCCAGCAGTTTATCCGCCAACGGACCCATCCCCACCTACGAGCAGTACTTC.

This clonotype was found many times. This sequence joins TRBV6-1 and TRBJ2-7; D is perhaps TRBD1 (6 bases). The length of the CDR3 is 15 residues. Germline V CDR1 and CDR2: MNHNS, SASEGT. Trimming shortened V by 1 base and J by 3 bases, and 13 bases separated the two germline ends. Here the CDR3 DNA reads TGTGCCAGCAGTGAAGGTATAACAGGGTACTACGAGCAGTACTTC. Amino acid sequence: CASSEGITGYYEQYF.

There are a few counts of this clonotype. V gene TRBV19 combines with J gene TRBJ1-2; possible D gene TRBD1, 5 bases. Deletions cut 5 bases from V and 8 bases from J, with 15 bases between. From germline, CDR1 is LNHDA and CDR2 SQIVND (reference sequence). The CDR3 contains 13 residues. CDR3 protein: CASSSGTWDGYTF. The CDR3 DNA reads TGTGCCAGTAGTTCCGGGACCTGGGACGGCTACACCTTC.

This clonotype was counted between two and nine times. This rearrangement joins TRBV28 to TRBJ2-7, with D perhaps TRBD1 or TRBD2 (5 bases each). With 5 bases removed from V and 3 bases from J, the gap between germline ends came to 11 bases. The CDR3 totals 13 residues. The germline gives CDR1 MDHEN, CDR2 SYDVKM. The CDR3 DNA sequence: TGTGCCAGCAGTCCGGGACCAAACTACGAGCAGTACTTC. Translating it yields CASSPGPNYEQYF.

V gene TRBV20-1 combines with J gene TRBJ1-5, with 8 bases identical to TRBD1. The CDR3 contains 15 residues. With V trimmed by 0 bases and J by 1 base, 2 bases remained unmatched. Germline assignment: CDR1 DFQATT and CDR2 SNEGSKA (reference sequence). CDR3 residues: CSARDWTGSNQPQHF. The CDR3 nucleotides read TGCAGTGCTAGAGATTGGACAGGGAGCAATCAGCCCCAGCATTTT.

There are many counts of this clonotype. The rearrangement uses TRBV20-1 and TRBJ2-1; TRBD1 matches at 9 bases. The CDR3 consists of 16 residues. Germline assignment: CDR1 DFQATT and CDR2 SNEGSKA (reference sequence). V shed 5 bases, J shed 3 bases, and the junction held 11 bases outside the gene matches. CDR3 nucleotide sequence: TGCAGTGCTCTCGATTTGGACAGGGGCCGCTACAATGAGCAGTTCTTC. Protein product: CSALDLDRGRYNEQFF.

This clonotype has at least ten counts. The J gene is TRBJ2-5, the V gene TRBV18; D is undetermined. Per the germline V gene, CDR1 is KGHSH and CDR2 is LQKENI. The CDR3 extends over 11 amino acids. V lost 6 bases, J lost 5 bases, and 7 bases lay in between. CDR3 amino acids: CASSPDETQYF. In DNA, the CDR3 is TGTGCCAGCTCCCCCGACGAGACCCAGTACTTC.

This clonotype was picked up many times. This chain uses TRBV20-1 with TRBJ2-7; 11 positions agree with TRBD1. The CDR3 runs 15 residues. The V gene's germline CDR1 is DFQATT and CDR2 SNEGSKA (reference sequence). V shed 6 bases and J 9 bases; nucleotides not matched to a gene: 16. CDR3 sequence: CSALPGTGGRVRQYF. The CDR3 nucleotides are TGCAGTGCCCTGCCCGGGACAGGGGGAAGGGTAAGGCAGTACTTC.

CDR3 loop: CSAGWLSYEQYF. The CDR3 DNA is TGCAGTGCGGGTTGGCTCTCCTACGAGCAGTACTTC. The J gene is TRBJ2-7, the V gene TRBV29-1; tentative D call: TRBD2 (5 bases). The length of the CDR3 is 12 residues. Germline V lookup: CDR1 SQVTM, CDR2 ANQGSEA.

The chain joins TRBV5-1 to TRBJ2-3, with D uncertain. Trimming removed 4 bases at V and 0 bases at J, with 9 bases between. Germline V gives CDR1 SGHRS, CDR2 YFSETQ. The CDR3 is made up of 14 amino acids. The CDR3 protein is CASSPNHSTDTQYF. CDR3 bases: TGCGCCAGCAGCCCGAATCATAGCACAGATACGCAGTATTTT.

The chain combines TRBV20-1 with TRBJ1-2; 7 positions agree with TRBD1. The V gene end was trimmed by 3 bases and the J gene end by 2 bases; junction bases not matched to a gene: 6. CDR1 DFQATT and CDR2 SNEGSKA come from the germline V gene (reference sequence). The CDR3 runs 14 residues. The CDR3 region has the DNA TGCAGTGCTAGGGCGGACAGGAGAAACTATGGCTACACCTTC. It encodes CSARADRRNYGYTF.

This clonotype appeared many times. The gene calls are TRBV7-9 and TRBJ1-1; no definite D call. This CDR3 contains 13 residues. Germline values: CDR1 SEHNR, CDR2 FQNEAQ (reference sequence). V gave up 5 bases and J gave up 0 bases, with 7 bases separating them. This CDR3 is CASSTLMNTEAFF. The CDR3, as DNA: TGTGCCAGCAGCACACTTATGAACACTGAAGCTTTCTTT.

Notes on this clonotype: A much larger clone sits a single nucleotide away, making a read error possible. This rearrangement joins TRBV9 to TRBJ2-3; D remains ambiguous. Germline lookup yields CDR1 SGDLS and CDR2 YYNGEE. CDR3 size: 13 residues. In nucleotides, the CDR3 is TGTGTCACGTCCCCCCCGGCAGCTGGTACGCAGTATTTT. Translating gives CVTSPPAAGTQYF.

This clonotype was seen ten or more times. The chain combines TRBV18 with TRBJ2-7; D unclear. Germline V lookup: CDR1 KGHSH, CDR2 LQKENI. V was pared by 4 bases and J by 1 base, with 8 bases between. The CDR3 is made up of 13 amino acids. The CDR3 sequence is CASSRGPSYEQYF. In DNA, the CDR3 is TGTGCCAGCTCACGCGGACCATCCTACGAGCAGTACTTC.